A single sample is the source of the 8 T cell receptor beta chains below, sequenced in a study of T cells in Graves' hyperthyroidism and ophthalmopathy. RNA transcripts served as the template for amplifying TCR beta CDR3 regions. A set of HTBI primers served as the primers for a first-round RT-PCR of the TCR CDR3. TCRdb processed the multiplex PCR reads anew with MiXCR; each CDR3 protein has one entry. The data contain 450,000 to 550,000 distinct CDR3 sequences, around 24% of them seen just once; the ten biggest clones take up 11%. What was sequenced was blood. These receptors were taken from a woman aged 25 to 39 with Graves' ophthalmopathy.

This clonotype has only a few counts. Since no conserved phenylalanine or tryptophan closes the CDR3, a read error is the likely cause. The limits of the CDR3 on the DNA are not certain, so only TCRdb's listed CDR3 is given. The gene calls are TRBV12-3 or TRBV12-4 and TRBJ1-1; TRBD1, the table's D call, lacks a check against the DNA. Including both end residues, the CDR3 is 14 amino acids long. CDR3 in amino acids: CASSLGQTNTEALS.

This clonotype was recorded at least ten times. The chain links TRBV5-1 to TRBJ1-2; D unclear. V lost 3 bases and J lost 4, with 10 bases in between. This CDR3 contains 13 residues. The germline V gene encodes CDR1 SGHRS and CDR2 YFSETQ. The CDR3 spells CASSWEYAYGYTF. CDR3 nucleotides: TGCGCCAGCAGCTGGGAATACGCCTATGGCTACACCTTC. Supplemented by reference TRBV5-1 and TRBJ1-2, the full variable domain reads KAGVTQTPRYLIKTRGQQVTLSCSPISGHRSVSWYQQTPGQGLQFLFEYFSETQRNKGNFPGRFSGRQFSNSRSEMNVSTLELGDSALYLCASSWEYAYGYTFGSGTRLTVV.

This clonotype was picked up a small number of times. V gene TRBV6-1 combines with J gene TRBJ2-7; D remains unclear. CDR3 length equals 13 residues. Germline V CDR1 and CDR2: MNHNS, SASEGT. The germline V and J ends were trimmed by 3 bases and 3 bases, with 9 bases remaining between them. CDR3 in amino acids: CASSEILDYEQYF. CDR3 nucleotides: TGTGCCAGCAGTGAGATTTTGGACTACGAGCAGTACTTC.

This clonotype was found many times. The V and J genes are TRBV5-1 and TRBJ1-1; D is perhaps TRBD1 (6 bases). This CDR3 is 16 amino acids long. Trimming stripped 0 bases from V and 5 bases from J, with 17 bases between. CDR1 and CDR2 from the germline V gene are SGHRS and YFSETQ. The CDR3 nucleotides read TGCGCCAGCAGCTTGGGGCATGGGGGCCGAATGACTGAAGCTTTCTTT. It translates to CASSLGHGGRMTEAFF.

This clonotype was counted ten times or more. The gene calls are TRBV6-2 or TRBV6-3 and TRBJ2-5; D possibly matches TRBD1 or TRBD2 (5 bases each). V was pared by 5 bases and J by 1 base, with 8 bases between. Germline-derived CDR1 and CDR2 are MNHEY and SVGEGT. The CDR3 is made up of 13 amino acids. The CDR3 region is CASSRDLQETQYF. The CDR3 nucleotides read TGTGCCAGCAGTAGGGACCTCCAAGAGACCCAGTACTTC.

This chain links TRBV4-2 with TRBJ2-7, with TRBD2 identical over 14 bases. The CDR3 totals 15 residues. Germline V gene lookup returns CDR1 LGHNA and CDR2 YNFKEQ. Unmatched junction bases numbered 2, after V lost 0 bases and J lost 7 bases. The chain's CDR3 is CASSQEGLAGVEQYF. The CDR3 DNA reads TGTGCCAGCAGCCAAGAGGGACTAGCGGGGGTTGAGCAGTACTTC.

This clonotype showed up just a few times. The rearrangement uses TRBV3-1 and TRBJ1-2; D remains ambiguous. The CDR3 spans 14 residues. V was trimmed by 5 bases and J by 4 bases, leaving 14 bases between them. Looked up from germline, CDR1 is LGHDT and CDR2 is YNNKEL (reference sequence). The CDR3 spells CASSVGGVGYGYTF. The CDR3 DNA follows: TGTGCCAGCAGCGTGGGTGGAGTCGGCTATGGCTACACCTTC.

This clonotype has at least ten counts. The chain joins TRBV12-3 or TRBV12-4 to TRBJ2-4, with 7 bases that match TRBD1. The V gene end was trimmed by 1 base and the J gene end by 3 bases; junction bases not matched to a gene: 3. The CDR3 sequence is 15 residues long. The CDR3 sequence is CASSLVGTVKNIQYF. CDR3 DNA sequence: TGTGCCAGCAGTTTAGTTGGGACAGTCAAAAACATTCAGTACTTC.